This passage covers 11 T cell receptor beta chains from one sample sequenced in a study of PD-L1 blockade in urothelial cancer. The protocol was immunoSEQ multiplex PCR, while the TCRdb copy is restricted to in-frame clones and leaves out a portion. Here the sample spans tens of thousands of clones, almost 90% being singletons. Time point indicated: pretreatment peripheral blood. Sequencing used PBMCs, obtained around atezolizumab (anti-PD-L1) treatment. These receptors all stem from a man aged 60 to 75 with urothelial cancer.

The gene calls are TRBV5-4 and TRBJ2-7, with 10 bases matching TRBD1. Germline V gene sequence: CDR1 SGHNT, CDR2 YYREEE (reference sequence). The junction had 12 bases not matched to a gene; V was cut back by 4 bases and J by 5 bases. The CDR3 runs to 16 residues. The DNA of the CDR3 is TGTGCCAGCAGCCCCGGAGGGGGACAGGGGTCCCACGAGCAGTACTTC. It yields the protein CASSPGGGQGSHEQYF.

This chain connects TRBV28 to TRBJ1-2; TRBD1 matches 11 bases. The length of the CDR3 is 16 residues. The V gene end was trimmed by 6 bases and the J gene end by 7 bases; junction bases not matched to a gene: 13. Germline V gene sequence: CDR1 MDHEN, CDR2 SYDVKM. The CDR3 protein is CASRDSTGTGGFGYTF. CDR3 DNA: TGTGCCAGCAGAGATTCTACCGGGACAGGGGGGTTTGGCTACACCTTC.

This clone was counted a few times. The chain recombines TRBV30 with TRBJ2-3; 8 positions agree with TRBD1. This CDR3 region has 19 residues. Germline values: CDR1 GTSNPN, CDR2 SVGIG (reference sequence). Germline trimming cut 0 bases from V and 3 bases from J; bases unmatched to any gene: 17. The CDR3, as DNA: TGTGCCTGGAGTGTAATCCCCTCCGCTGCAGGGGGCAAAACAGATACGCAGTATTTT. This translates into CAWSVIPSAAGGKTDTQYF. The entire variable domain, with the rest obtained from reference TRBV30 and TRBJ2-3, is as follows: SQTIHQWPATLVQPVGSPLSLECTVEGTSNPNLYWYRQAAGRGLQLLFYSVGIGQISSEVPQNLSASRPQDRQFILSSKKLLLSDSGFYLCAWSVIPSAAGGKTDTQYFGPGTRLTVL.

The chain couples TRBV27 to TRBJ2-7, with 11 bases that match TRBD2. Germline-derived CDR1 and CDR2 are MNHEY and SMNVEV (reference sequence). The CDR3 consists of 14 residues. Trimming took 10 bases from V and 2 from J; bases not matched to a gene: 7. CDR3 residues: CATQGTSGAYEQYF. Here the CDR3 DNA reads TGTGCCACTCAAGGGACTAGCGGAGCCTACGAGCAGTACTTC.

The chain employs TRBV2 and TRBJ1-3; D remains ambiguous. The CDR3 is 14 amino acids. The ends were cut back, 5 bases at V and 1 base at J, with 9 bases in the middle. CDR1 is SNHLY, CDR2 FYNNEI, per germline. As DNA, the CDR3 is TGTGCCAGCAGTCCCGCGGGTTCTGGAAACACCATATATTTT. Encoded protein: CASSPAGSGNTIYF.

The CDR3 DNA is TGTGCCAGCAGTAAATCTCCCAGCTATGGCTACACCTTC. It translates to CASSKSPSYGYTF. The gene calls are TRBV6-5 and TRBJ1-2; no definite D call. CDR1 is MNHEY, CDR2 SVGAGI, per germline. V lost 5 bases to trimming and J lost 4 bases, with 11 bases between them. This CDR3 spans 13 amino acids.

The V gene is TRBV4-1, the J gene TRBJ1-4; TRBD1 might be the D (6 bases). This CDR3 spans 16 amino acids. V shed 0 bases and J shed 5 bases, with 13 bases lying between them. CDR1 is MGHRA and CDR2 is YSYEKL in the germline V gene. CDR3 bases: TGCGCCAGCAGCCAAGATCCGGACAGCAGAAATGAAAAACTGTTTTTT. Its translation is CASSQDPDSRNEKLFF.

CDR3 bases: TGTGCCAGCAGCGTCACAGCCTCTAACTATGGCTACACCTTC. Translation: CASSVTASNYGYTF. The chain combines TRBV7-9 with TRBJ1-2; no clear D. V shed 5 bases and J shed 0 bases, with 10 bases lying between them. The CDR3 loop spans 14 amino acids. Germline lookup yields CDR1 SEHNR and CDR2 FQNEAQ (reference sequence).

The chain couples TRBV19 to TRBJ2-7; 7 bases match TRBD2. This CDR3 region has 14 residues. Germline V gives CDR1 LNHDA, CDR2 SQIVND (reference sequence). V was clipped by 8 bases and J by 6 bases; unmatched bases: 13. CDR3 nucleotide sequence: TGTGCCAGTCACTTGGGGGACTACCTAGGCGAGCAGTACTTC. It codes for CASHLGDYLGEQYF.

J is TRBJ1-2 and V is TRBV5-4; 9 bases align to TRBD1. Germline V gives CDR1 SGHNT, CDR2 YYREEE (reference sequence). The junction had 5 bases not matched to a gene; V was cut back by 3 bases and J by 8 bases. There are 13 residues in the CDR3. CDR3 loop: CASSSRDREGYTF. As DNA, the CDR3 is TGTGCCAGCAGCTCCCGGGACAGGGAAGGCTACACCTTC. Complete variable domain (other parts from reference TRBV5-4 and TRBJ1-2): ETGVTQSPTHLIKTRGQQVTLRCSSQSGHNTVSWYQQALGQGPQFIFQYYREEENGRGNFPPRFSGLQFPNYSSELNVNALELDDSALYLCASSSRDREGYTFGSGTRLTVV.

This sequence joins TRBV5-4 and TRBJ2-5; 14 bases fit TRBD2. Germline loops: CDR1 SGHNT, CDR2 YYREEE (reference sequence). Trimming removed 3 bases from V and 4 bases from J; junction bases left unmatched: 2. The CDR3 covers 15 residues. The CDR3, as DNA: TGTGCCAGCAGCTCCGGACTAGCGGGGGGAGAGACCCAGTACTTC. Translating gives CASSSGLAGGETQYF.